This record concerns one T cell receptor beta chain sequence. The entry originates in a study of blood T cell repertoires in COVID-19. As for the study in general: Sites across the United States, Italy and Spain contributed samples from acute and convalescent COVID-19. The cDNA or gDNA used as material had been derived from T cells, B-cell-depleted T cells, or PBMCs.

After removal of 4 bases from V and 5 bases from J, the junction contained 8 bases not matched to a gene. This CDR3 is built from 15 residues. Germline V gene lookup returns CDR1 SGHNT and CDR2 YYREEE (reference sequence). Per the original data handling: Reference gene primer amplification gave nucleated cell count estimates. TCRdb's copy holds only in-frame clones and misses some; the assay was immunoSEQ multiplex PCR. V, J and clone size are those of that table, while D and trimming were read from the DNA. The profile shows around 100,000 clones, roughly 87% of them singletons. This clonotype originated in a man aged 30 to 39 in a cohort sampled during active COVID-19. This chain joins TRBV5-4 and TRBJ2-3; 9 bases line up with TRBD2. The specimen was peripheral blood. The CDR3 spells CASSPKRGVRDTQYF. DNA of the CDR3: TGTGCCAGCAGCCCCAAGCGGGGGGTTAGAGATACGCAGTATTTT.